This record looks at one T cell receptor (beta chain) sequence and its context. Its antigen is undetermined. This CDR3 spans 13 amino acids. V lost 6 bases, J lost 5 bases, and 14 bases lay in between. The germline V gene encodes CDR1 MNHEY and CDR2 SVGAGI. These data come from a study of cytomegalovirus exposure and HLA in healthy donors. Study at large: Of all 398 donors who were genotyped, roughly 85% belonged to the Caucasian-associated ancestry cluster. Broader study findings: Cytomegalovirus association was listed for 164 TCR beta chains. A later analysis reportedly found that, within productive TCRs, an Asian-associated ancestry cluster had fewer N-insertions than the mean observed across the approximately 660 donors.

With 60 Vbeta and 13 Jbeta primers, the PCR was carried out. Per the study methods: Roughly 12 million shared chains were among approximately 87 million unique TCR beta chains counted in a later analysis. The method was immunoSEQ multiplex PCR; TCRdb's version includes in-frame clones alone and lacks a portion of them. Clonal size and the V and J genes are those of that table, whereas D and trimming came from the DNA. Of 100,000 to 150,000 clones listed, around 80% are singletons. The source is a man younger than 45 in good health and CMV-seropositive. The chain has TRBV6-5 and TRBJ2-7; D uncertain. Material for sequencing was PBMCs. CDR3 DNA: TGTGCCAGCAGAATCCCCTCACGGGACGAGCAGTACTTC. Translation gives CASRIPSRDEQYF.